What follows describes a single T cell receptor beta chain. The CDR3 totals 13 residues. Germline V gene lookup returns CDR1 KGHSH and CDR2 LQKENI. V lost 1 base and J lost 6, with 9 bases in between. This entry comes from a study of T cells after yellow fever vaccination. Via MiXCR, TCRdb re-called the 5' RACE reads, giving one row per CDR3 protein. The sample consists of roughly 330,000 distinct CDR3 sequences, approximately 4.2% of them appearing once. The chain joins TRBV18 to TRBJ1-2, with unresolved D. The sequence was collected from a man between 18 and 35 years old who received the YFV17D yellow fever vaccine. The sample was PBMCs, taken 5 days after the yellow fever booster vaccination. In DNA, the CDR3 is TGTGCCAGCTCACCACGAGACGGAGATGGCTACACCTTC. Translating it yields CASSPRDGDGYTF. Based on the CDR3 plus reference TRBV18 and TRBJ1-2, the full variable domain is NAGVMQNPRHLVRRRGQEARLRCSPMKGHSHVYWYRQLPEEGLKFMVYLQKENIIDESGMPKERFSAEFPKEGPSILRIQQVVRGDSAAYFCASSPRDGDGYTFGSGTRLTVV.